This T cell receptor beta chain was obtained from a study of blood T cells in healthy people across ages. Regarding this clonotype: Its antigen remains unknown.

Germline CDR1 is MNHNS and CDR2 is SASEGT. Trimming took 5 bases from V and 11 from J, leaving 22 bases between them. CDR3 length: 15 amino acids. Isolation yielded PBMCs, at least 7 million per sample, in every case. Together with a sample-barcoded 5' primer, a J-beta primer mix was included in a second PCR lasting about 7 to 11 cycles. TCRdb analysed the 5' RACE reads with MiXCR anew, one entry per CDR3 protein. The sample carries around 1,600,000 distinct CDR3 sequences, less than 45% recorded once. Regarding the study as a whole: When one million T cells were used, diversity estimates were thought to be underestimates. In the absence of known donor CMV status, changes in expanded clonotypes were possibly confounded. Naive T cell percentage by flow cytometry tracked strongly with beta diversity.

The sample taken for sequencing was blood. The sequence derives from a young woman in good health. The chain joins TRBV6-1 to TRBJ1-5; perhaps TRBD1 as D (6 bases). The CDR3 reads CASSQRDGGGWAQHF. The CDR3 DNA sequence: TGTGCCAGCAGTCAACGGGACGGGGGCGGGTGGGCCCAGCATTTT.